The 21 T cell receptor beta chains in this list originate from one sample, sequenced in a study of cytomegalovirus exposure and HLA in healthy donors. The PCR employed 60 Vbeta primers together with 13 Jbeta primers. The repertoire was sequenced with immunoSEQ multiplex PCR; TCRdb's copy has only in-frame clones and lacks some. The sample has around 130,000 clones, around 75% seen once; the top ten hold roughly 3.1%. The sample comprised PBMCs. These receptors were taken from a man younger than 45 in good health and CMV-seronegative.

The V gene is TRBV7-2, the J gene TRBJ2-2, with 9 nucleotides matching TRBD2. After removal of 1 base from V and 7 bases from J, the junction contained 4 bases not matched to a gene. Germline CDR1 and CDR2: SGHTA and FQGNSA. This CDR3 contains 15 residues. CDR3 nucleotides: TGTGCCAGCAGCTTAGGGCGGGGGGGATACGGGGAGCTGTTTTTT. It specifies CASSLGRGGYGELFF.

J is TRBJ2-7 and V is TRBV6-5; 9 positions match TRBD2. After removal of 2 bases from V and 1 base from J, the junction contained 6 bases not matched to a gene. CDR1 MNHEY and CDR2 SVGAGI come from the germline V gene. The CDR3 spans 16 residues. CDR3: CASSYPSAGGSYEQYF. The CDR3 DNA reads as TGTGCCAGCAGTTACCCCTCAGCGGGGGGATCCTACGAGCAGTACTTC.

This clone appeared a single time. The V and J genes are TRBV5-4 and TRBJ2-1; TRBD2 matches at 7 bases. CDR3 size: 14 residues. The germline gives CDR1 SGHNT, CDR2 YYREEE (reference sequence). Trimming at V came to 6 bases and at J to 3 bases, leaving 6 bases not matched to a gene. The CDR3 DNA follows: TGTGCCAGCAAGGTGGGGGACTACTACAATGAGCAGTTCTTC. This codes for CASKVGDYYNEQFF.

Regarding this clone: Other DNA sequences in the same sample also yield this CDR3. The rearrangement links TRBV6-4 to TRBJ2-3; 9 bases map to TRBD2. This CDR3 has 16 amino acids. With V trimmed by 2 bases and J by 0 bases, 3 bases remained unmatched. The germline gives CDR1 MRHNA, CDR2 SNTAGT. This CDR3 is CASSDRAGGSTDTQYF. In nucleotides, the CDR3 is TGTGCCAGCAGTGACAGAGCGGGGGGCAGCACAGATACGCAGTATTTT.

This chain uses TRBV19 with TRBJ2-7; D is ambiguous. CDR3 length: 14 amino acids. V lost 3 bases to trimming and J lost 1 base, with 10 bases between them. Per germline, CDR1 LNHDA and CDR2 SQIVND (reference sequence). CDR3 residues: CASSISEASYEQYF. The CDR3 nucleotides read TGTGCCAGTAGTATTAGTGAGGCGTCCTACGAGCAGTACTTC.

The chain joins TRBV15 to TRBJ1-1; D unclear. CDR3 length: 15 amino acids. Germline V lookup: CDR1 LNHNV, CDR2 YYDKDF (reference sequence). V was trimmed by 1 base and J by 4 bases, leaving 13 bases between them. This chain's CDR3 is CATSRGANWATEAFF. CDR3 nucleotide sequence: TGTGCCACCAGCAGAGGAGCAAATTGGGCCACTGAAGCTTTCTTT.

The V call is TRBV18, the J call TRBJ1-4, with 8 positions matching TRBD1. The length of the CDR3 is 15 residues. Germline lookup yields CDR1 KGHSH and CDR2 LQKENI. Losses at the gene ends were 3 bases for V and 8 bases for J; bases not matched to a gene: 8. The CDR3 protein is CASSPNRGGDEKLFF. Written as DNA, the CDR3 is TGTGCCAGCTCACCTAACAGGGGGGGAGACGAAAAACTGTTTTTT.

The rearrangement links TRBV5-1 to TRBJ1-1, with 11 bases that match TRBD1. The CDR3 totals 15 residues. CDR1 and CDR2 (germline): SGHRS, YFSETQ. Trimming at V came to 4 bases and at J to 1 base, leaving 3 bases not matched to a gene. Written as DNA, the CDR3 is TGCGCCAGCAGCCCGGGACAGGGGGGGAACACTGAAGCTTTCTTT. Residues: CASSPGQGGNTEAFF.

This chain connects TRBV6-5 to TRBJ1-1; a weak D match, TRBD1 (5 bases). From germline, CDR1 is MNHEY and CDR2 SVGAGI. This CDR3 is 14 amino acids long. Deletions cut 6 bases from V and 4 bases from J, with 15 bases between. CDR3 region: CASRPGVGGTEAFF. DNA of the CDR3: TGTGCCAGCAGGCCGGGGGTAGGAGGCACTGAAGCTTTCTTT.

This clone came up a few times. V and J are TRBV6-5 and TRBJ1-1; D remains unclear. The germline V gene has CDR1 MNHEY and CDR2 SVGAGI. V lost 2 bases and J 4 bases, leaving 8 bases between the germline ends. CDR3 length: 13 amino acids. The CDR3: CASSYGEATEAFF. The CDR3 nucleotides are TGTGCCAGCAGTTACGGGGAGGCCACTGAAGCTTTCTTT.

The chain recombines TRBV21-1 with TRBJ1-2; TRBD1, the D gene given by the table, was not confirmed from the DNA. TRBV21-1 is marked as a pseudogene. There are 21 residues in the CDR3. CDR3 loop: CASSKGGQADLPTSQHSGYTF. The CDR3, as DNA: TGTGCCAGCAGCAAGGGGGGACAGGCTGATTTACCAACGTCCCAACATTCCGGCTACACCTTC.

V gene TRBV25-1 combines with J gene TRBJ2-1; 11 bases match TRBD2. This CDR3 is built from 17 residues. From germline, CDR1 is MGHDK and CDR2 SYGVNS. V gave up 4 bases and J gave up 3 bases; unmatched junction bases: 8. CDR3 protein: CASSANPGLADYNEQFF. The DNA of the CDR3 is TGTGCCAGCAGTGCCAATCCGGGACTAGCGGACTACAATGAGCAGTTCTTC.

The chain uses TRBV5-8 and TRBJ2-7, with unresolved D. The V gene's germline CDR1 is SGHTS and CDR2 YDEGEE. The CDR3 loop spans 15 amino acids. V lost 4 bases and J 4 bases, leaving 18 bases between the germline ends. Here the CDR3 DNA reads TGTGCCAGCAGCACGGTCCCAGGTGCCGGTTACGAGCAGTACTTC. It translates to CASSTVPGAGYEQYF.

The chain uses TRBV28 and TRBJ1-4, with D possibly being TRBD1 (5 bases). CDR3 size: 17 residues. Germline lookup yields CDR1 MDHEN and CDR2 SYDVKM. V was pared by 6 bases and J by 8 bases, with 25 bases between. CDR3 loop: CASRGTGTGRIREKLFF. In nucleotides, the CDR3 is TGTGCCAGCAGGGGAACCGGGACTGGGCGGATCCGGGAAAAACTGTTTTTT.

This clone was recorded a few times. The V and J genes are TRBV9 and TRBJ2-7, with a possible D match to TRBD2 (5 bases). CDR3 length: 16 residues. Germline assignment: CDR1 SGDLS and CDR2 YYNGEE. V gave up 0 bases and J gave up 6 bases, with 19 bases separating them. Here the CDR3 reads CASSVDPWGVSFEQYF. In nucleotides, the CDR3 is TGTGCCAGCAGCGTAGACCCCTGGGGAGTTAGTTTCGAGCAGTACTTC.

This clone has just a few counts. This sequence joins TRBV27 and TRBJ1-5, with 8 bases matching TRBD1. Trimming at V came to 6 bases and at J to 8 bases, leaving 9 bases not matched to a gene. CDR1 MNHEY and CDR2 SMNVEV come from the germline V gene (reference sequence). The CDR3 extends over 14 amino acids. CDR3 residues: CASSRQGRFEPQHF. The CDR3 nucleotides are TGTGCCAGCAGCCGACAGGGGCGATTTGAGCCCCAGCATTTT.

CDR3 sequence reads: CASSEGTGYSNQPQHF. CDR3 sequence (DNA): TGTGCCAGCAGTGAAGGGACAGGATATAGCAATCAGCCCCAGCATTTT. The chain combines TRBV2 with TRBJ1-5; 7 nucleotides align to TRBD1. With V trimmed by 1 base and J by 0 bases, 3 bases remained unmatched. The germline V gene encodes CDR1 SNHLY and CDR2 FYNNEI. The CDR3 runs to 16 residues.

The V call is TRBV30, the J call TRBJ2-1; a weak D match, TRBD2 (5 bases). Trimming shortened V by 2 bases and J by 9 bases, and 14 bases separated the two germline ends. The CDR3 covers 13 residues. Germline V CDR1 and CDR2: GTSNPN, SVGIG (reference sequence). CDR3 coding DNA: TGTGCCTGGAGTCCCGATCGGGGTAGTGAGCAGTTCTTC. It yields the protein CAWSPDRGSEQFF.

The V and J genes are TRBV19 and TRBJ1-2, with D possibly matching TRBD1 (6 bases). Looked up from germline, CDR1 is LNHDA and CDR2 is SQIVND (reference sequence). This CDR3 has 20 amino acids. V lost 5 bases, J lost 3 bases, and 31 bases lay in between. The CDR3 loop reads CASSEQGRLITFTDDYGYTF. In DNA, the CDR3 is TGTGCCAGTAGTGAACAGGGCCGCTTGATTACGTTTACGGATGACTATGGCTACACCTTC.

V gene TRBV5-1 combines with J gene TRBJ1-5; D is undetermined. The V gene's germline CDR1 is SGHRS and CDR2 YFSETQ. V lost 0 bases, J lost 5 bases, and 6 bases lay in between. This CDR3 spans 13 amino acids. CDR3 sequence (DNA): TGCGCCAGCAGCTTGGTCGGGGATCAGCCCCAGCATTTT. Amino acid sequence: CASSLVGDQPQHF. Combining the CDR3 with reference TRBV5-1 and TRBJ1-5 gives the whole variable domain KAGVTQTPRYLIKTRGQQVTLSCSPISGHRSVSWYQQTPGQGLQFLFEYFSETQRNKGNFPGRFSGRQFSNSRSEMNVSTLELGDSALYLCASSLVGDQPQHFGDGTRLSIL.

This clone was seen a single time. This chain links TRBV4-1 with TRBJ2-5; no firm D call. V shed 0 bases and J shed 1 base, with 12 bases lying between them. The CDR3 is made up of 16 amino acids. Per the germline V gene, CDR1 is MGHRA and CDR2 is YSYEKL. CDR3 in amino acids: CASSQDRVPAQETQYF. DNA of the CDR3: TGCGCCAGCAGCCAAGATCGAGTTCCCGCCCAAGAGACCCAGTACTTC.